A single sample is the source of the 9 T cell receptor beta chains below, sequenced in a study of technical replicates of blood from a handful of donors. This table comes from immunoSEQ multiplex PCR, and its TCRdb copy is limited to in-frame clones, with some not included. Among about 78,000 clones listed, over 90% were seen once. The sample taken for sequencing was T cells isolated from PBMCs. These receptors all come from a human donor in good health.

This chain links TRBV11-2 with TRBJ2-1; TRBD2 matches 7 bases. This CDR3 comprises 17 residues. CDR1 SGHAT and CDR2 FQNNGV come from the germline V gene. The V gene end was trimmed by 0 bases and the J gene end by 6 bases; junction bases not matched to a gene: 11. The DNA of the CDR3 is TGTGCCAGCAGCTTAGATTTGAGCGCGGGAGCGGGCAATGAGCAGTTCTTC. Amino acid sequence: CASSLDLSAGAGNEQFF.

As DNA, the CDR3 is TGCGCCAGCAGCCTAGGTCCGGGGAACACTGAAGCTTTCTTT. It encodes CASSLGPGNTEAFF. The chain couples TRBV4-1 to TRBJ1-1; D remains unclear. The length of the CDR3 is 14 residues. Between the trimmed V and J ends, which lost 4 bases and 1 base, there was a span of 10 bases. Germline-derived CDR1 and CDR2 are MGHRA and YSYEKL.

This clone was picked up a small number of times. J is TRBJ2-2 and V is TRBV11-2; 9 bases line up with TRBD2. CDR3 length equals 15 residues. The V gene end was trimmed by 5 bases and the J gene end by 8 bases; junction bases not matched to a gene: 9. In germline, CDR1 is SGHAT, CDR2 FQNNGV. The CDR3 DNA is TGTGCCAGCAGCCCGGGACTAGCCCGGACAGGGGAGCTGTTTTTT. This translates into CASSPGLARTGELFF.

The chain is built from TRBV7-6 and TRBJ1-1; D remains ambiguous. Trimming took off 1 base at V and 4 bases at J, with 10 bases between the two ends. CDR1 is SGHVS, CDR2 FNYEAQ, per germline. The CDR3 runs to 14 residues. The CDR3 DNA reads TGTGCCAGCAGCTTAGAGAGGTTATTCACTGAAGCTTTCTTT. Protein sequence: CASSLERLFTEAFF.

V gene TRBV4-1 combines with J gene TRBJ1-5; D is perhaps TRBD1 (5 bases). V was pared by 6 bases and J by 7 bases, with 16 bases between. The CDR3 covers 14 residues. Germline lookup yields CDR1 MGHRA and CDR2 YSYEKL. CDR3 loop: CASRNLGEAQPQHF. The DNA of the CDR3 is TGCGCCAGCAGGAACCTGGGGGAGGCACAGCCCCAGCATTTT.

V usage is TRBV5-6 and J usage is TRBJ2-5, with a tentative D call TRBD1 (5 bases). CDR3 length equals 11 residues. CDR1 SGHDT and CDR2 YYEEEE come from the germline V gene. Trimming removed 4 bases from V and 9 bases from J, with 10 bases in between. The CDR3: CASSRGHSQYF. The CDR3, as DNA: TGTGCCAGCAGCCGAGGACATTCCCAGTACTTC.

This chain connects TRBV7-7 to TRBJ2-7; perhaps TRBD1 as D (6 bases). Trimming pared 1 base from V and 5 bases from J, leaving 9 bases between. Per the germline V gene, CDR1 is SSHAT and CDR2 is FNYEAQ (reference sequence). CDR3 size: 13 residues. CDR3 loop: CASSLGQADEQYF. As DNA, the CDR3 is TGTGCCAGCAGCTTAGGACAGGCCGACGAGCAGTACTTC.

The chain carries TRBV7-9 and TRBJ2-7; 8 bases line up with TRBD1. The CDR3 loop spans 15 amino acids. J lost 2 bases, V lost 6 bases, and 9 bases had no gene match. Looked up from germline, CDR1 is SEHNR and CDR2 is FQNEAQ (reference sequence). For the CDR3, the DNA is TGTGCCAGCAGGCCAGGGGGCGGGGACGCCTACGAGCAGTACTTC. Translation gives CASRPGGGDAYEQYF.

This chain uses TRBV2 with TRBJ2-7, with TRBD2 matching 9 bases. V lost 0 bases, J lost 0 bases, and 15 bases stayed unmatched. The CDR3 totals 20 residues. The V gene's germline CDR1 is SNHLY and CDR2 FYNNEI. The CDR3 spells CASSEALFGTSLLASYEQYF. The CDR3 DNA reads TGTGCCAGCAGTGAAGCGCTTTTCGGGACTAGCCTATTAGCCTCCTACGAGCAGTACTTC.